A selection of T cell receptor beta chains follows, all from one sample in a study of T cell repertoires in cytomegalovirus infection. TCRdb ran MiXCR on the reads and lists one entry per CDR3 protein. The sample lists 170,000 or so distinct CDR3 sequences, 13% to 15% occurring once. Sequenced input: PBMCs. These receptor sequences come from a human donor in good health (CMV status not recorded). Some clones in this sample may be carry-over from other donors' samples. CDR3s include the opening cysteine and the closing phenylalanine or tryptophan. The D gene is left open where the match is weak. Clone size, where shown, is once, few, many, or a class for clones that have expanded.

cdr3_nt: TGTGCCACCAGCAGAGATAGTCCCATGGCAGCGAGGGATGGCTACACCTTC; cdr3_aa: CATSRDSPMAARDGYTF; j_call: TRBJ1-2; d_call: -; clone_size: -; v_call: TRBV15
cdr3_nt: TGTGCCAGCAGCTTAGGAACAGGCACTGAAGCTTTCTTT; cdr3_aa: CASSLGTGTEAFF; j_call: TRBJ1-1; d_call: -; clone_size: many; v_call: TRBV11-3
cdr3_nt: TGTGCCACCAGGAAAACAGGGGGAAGTACTGAAGCTTTCTTT; cdr3_aa: CATRKTGGSTEAFF; j_call: TRBJ1-1; d_call: TRBD1; clone_size: few; v_call: TRBV15
cdr3_nt: TGTGCCAGCTCACCCAACTCAGCGAACACTGAAGCTTTCTTT; cdr3_aa: CASSPNSANTEAFF; j_call: TRBJ1-1; d_call: -; clone_size: -; v_call: TRBV18
cdr3_nt: TGTGCCAGCAAAGACTACAGGGTCAACACCGGGGAGCTGTTTTTT; cdr3_aa: CASKDYRVNTGELFF; j_call: TRBJ2-2; d_call: -; clone_size: few; v_call: TRBV6-2/TRBV6-3
cdr3_nt: TGTGCCAGCAGTGTCCCTCCGACAGGGGGCTCCTATAATTCACCCCTCCACTTT; cdr3_aa: CASSVPPTGGSYNSPLHF; j_call: TRBJ1-6; d_call: TRBD1; clone_size: few; v_call: TRBV2
cdr3_nt: TGCAGTGGTGATACTTTGAACACTGAAGCTTTCTTT; cdr3_aa: CSGDTLNTEAFF; j_call: TRBJ1-1; d_call: -; clone_size: few; v_call: TRBV29-1
cdr3_nt: TGTGCCAGCAGCCACTGGACAGGACTTCATCAGCCCCAGCATTTT; cdr3_aa: CASSHWTGLHQPQHF; j_call: TRBJ1-5; d_call: TRBD1; clone_size: -; v_call: TRBV7-3
cdr3_nt: TGTGCCAGCTCACCACCGGACAGGGGTGGCAATCAGCCCCAGCATTTT; cdr3_aa: CASSPPDRGGNQPQHF; j_call: TRBJ1-5; d_call: TRBD1; clone_size: few; v_call: TRBV18
cdr3_nt: TGTGCCAGCAGTGAATGGACAGGAGGGGGCGAGGATACGCAGTATTTT; cdr3_aa: CASSEWTGGGEDTQYF; j_call: TRBJ2-3; d_call: -; clone_size: many; v_call: TRBV25-1
cdr3_nt: TGTGCCAGCAGCTTACTGGGAGGCCAGGGAGAGCAGTTCTTC; cdr3_aa: CASSLLGGQGEQFF; j_call: TRBJ2-1; d_call: -; clone_size: many; v_call: TRBV7-3
cdr3_nt: TGCAGTGCTAGAGATCCGGCGGGAGCACTCATCAATGAGCAGTTCTTC; cdr3_aa: CSARDPAGALINEQFF; j_call: TRBJ2-1; d_call: TRBD2; clone_size: -; v_call: TRBV20-1
cdr3_nt: TGTGCCACCAGCAGCCCCAGGGCCGGGAGGGTATACAATGAGCAGTTCTTC; cdr3_aa: CATSSPRAGRVYNEQFF; j_call: TRBJ2-1; d_call: TRBD2; clone_size: few; v_call: TRBV15
cdr3_nt: TGTGCCAGCAGGAGCCGGACGACAGGGATCCCAGATACGCAGTATTTT; cdr3_aa: CASRSRTTGIPDTQYF; j_call: TRBJ2-3; d_call: TRBD1; clone_size: many; v_call: TRBV6-1
cdr3_nt: TGTGCCAGCCATACCCGGACTAGCGGCCTCAATGAGCAGTTCTTC; cdr3_aa: CASHTRTSGLNEQFF; j_call: TRBJ2-1; d_call: TRBD2; clone_size: -; v_call: TRBV27
cdr3_nt: TGCAGTGCTCAGGGGACGCTCGATAGCAATCAGCCCCAGCATTTT; cdr3_aa: CSAQGTLDSNQPQHF; j_call: TRBJ1-5; d_call: -; clone_size: many; v_call: TRBV20-1